Shown below are 9 T cell receptor beta chains from a single sample sequenced in a study of T cell changes during pregnancy in multiple sclerosis. Only in-frame clones appear in the TCRdb table, and some are missing; sequencing was by immunoSEQ multiplex PCR. The sample lists about 24,000 clones, more than 85% seen once, with 0.95% to 1.3% in the top ten. Source: CD4+ T cells from peripheral blood mononuclear cells, taken in the second trimester of pregnancy. The receptor set was obtained from a female donor in good health, enrolled as a control in a pregnancy study.

This chain connects TRBV18 to TRBJ2-7; weak D call: TRBD2 (6 bases). The CDR3 spans 13 residues. Germline CDR1 KGHSH, CDR2 LQKENI. V was pared by 3 bases and J by 6 bases, with 12 bases between. CDR3 in DNA: TGTGCCAGCTCACCCTACGAGGAGGGCGAGCAGTACTTC. Translated: CASSPYEEGEQYF.

The chain recombines TRBV19 with TRBJ1-1; weak D call: TRBD1 (5 bases). Germline-derived CDR1 and CDR2 are LNHDA and SQIVND (reference sequence). Between the trimmed V and J ends, which lost 7 bases and 1 base, there was a span of 10 bases. This CDR3 is built from 13 residues. For the CDR3, the DNA is TGTGCCAGTATCCTCGACAGGAACACTGAAGCTTTCTTT. Its translation: CASILDRNTEAFF.

V is TRBV6-4 and J is TRBJ2-7; 7 bases match TRBD1. Germline trimming cut 3 bases from V and 6 bases from J; bases unmatched to any gene: 5. The CDR3 is 13 amino acids. CDR1 and CDR2 from the germline V gene are MRHNA and SNTAGT. For the CDR3, the DNA is TGTGCCAGCAGTGAGCAGGGGGTAGGCGAGCAGTACTTC. Translation: CASSEQGVGEQYF.

The rearrangement joins TRBV4-2 to TRBJ2-3; TRBD2 aligns across 8 bases. The CDR3 sequence is 16 residues long. The V segment lost 1 base and the J segment 5 bases; nucleotides outside the gene matches: 8. Germline V gene sequence: CDR1 LGHNA, CDR2 YNFKEQ. CDR3 sequence: CASSQGDPRGEDTQYF. The CDR3 DNA sequence: TGTGCCAGCAGCCAAGGGGATCCGCGGGGGGAAGATACGCAGTATTTT.

This clone was picked up a small number of times. The chain uses TRBV19 and TRBJ1-4; tentatively, D is TRBD1 (6 bases). Germline loops: CDR1 LNHDA, CDR2 SQIVND (reference sequence). The CDR3 runs to 14 residues. Trimming pared 4 bases from V and 7 bases from J, leaving 13 bases between. The CDR3 DNA reads as TGTGCCAGTAGTACAACAGGGCCGACTGAAAAACTGTTTTTT. This translates into CASSTTGPTEKLFF. The entire variable domain, with the rest obtained from reference TRBV19 and TRBJ1-4, is as follows: DGGITQSPKYLFRKEGQNVTLSCEQNLNHDAMYWYRQDPGQGLRLIYYSQIVNDFQKGDIAEGYSVSREKKESFPLTVTSAQKNPTAFYLCASSTTGPTEKLFFGSGTQLSVL.

The CDR3 loop reads CASRRQGDQETQYF. The CDR3 DNA follows: TGTGCCAGTAGGCGACAGGGGGACCAAGAGACCCAGTACTTC. The chain combines TRBV19 with TRBJ2-5, with 9 bases aligning to TRBD1. Per the germline V gene, CDR1 is LNHDA and CDR2 is SQIVND (reference sequence). This CDR3 region has 14 residues. V lost 6 bases to trimming and J lost 0 bases; unmatched junction nucleotides: 2.

For the CDR3, the DNA is TGCAGTGCTACCCTAGCGGGGGAGCAGTACTTC. This gives the protein CSATLAGEQYF. This sequence joins TRBV20-1 and TRBJ2-7, with 9 bases that match TRBD2. J gave up 7 bases and V 4 bases, and 2 bases lay outside the gene matches. This CDR3 spans 11 amino acids. Germline CDR1 reads DFQATT; CDR2 reads SNEGSKA (reference sequence).

The chain is built from TRBV5-5 and TRBJ2-5; D may be TRBD1 (6 bases). In germline, CDR1 is SGHKS, CDR2 YYEKEE (reference sequence). The V and J ends lost 0 bases and 4 bases respectively, with 13 bases between them. There are 15 residues in the CDR3. Written as DNA, the CDR3 is TGTGCCAGCAGCTTGGCCGCAGGGGCGGCAGAGACCCAGTACTTC. It specifies CASSLAAGAAETQYF.

V and J are TRBV7-9 and TRBJ1-1; no clear D gene. Trimming took off 3 bases at V and 9 bases at J, with 8 bases between the two ends. The V gene's germline CDR1 is SEHNR and CDR2 FQNEAQ (reference sequence). The CDR3 length is 11 residues. CDR3 residues: CASSLGLQAFF. DNA for the CDR3: TGTGCCAGCAGCTTGGGCCTCCAAGCTTTCTTT.